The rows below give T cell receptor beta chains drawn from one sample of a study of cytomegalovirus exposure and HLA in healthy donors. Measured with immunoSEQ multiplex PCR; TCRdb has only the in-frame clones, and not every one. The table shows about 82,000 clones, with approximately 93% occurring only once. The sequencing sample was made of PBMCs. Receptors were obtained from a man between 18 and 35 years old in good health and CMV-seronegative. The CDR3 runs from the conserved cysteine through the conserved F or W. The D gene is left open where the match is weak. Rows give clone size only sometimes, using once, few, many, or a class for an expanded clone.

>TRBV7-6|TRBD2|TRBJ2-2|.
CASSLLSGGGTGELFF
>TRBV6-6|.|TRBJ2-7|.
CASSLEGAYEQYF
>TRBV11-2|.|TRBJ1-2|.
CASSLDARSYTF
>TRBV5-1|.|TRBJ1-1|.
CASLQYPNTEAFF
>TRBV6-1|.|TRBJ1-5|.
CASSIKGGQPQHF
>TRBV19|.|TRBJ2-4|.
CASSSPGLAKGDIQYF
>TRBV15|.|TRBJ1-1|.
CATSNGVVFLNTEAFF
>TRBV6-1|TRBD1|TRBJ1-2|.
CASRDRVANYGYTF
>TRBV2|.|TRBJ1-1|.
CASSEGPGDTEAFF
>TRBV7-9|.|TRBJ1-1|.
CASSLDGSLAAFF
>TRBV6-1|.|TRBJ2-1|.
CASSERVRGGEQFF
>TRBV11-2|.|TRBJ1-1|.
CASSFIPIRTAFF
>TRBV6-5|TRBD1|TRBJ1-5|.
CASSYRTGSNQPQHF
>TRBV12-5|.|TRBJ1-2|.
CASGSRILRQARFDGYTF
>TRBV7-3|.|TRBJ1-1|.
CASSLLGRHTEAFF
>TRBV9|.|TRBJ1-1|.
CASSVGGRLNTEAFF
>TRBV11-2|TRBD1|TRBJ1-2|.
CASSRSTGAYGYTF
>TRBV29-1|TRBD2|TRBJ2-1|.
CSVPLAGGSNEQFF
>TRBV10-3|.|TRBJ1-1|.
CAISESGQPAFF
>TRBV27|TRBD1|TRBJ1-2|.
CASSLSGQGWGYTF
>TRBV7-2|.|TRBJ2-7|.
CASSLVAASYEQYF
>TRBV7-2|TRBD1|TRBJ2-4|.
CASSRGQGWTKNIQYF
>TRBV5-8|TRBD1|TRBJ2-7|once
CASSHRTGTAYEQYF
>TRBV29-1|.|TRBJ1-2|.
CSAEARVGYTF
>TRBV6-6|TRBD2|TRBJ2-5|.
CASRLQTSGETQYF
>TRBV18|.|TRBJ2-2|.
CASSPRTETGELFF